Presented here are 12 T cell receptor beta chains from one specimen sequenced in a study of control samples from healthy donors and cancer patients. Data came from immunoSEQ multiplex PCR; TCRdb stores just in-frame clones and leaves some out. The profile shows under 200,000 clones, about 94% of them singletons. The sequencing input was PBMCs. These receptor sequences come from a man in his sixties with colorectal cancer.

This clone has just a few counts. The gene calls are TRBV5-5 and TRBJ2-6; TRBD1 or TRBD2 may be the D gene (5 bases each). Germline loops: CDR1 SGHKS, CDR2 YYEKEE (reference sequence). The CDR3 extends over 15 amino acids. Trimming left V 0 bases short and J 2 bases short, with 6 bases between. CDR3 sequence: CASSLGGAGANVLTF. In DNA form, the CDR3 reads TGTGCCAGCAGCTTGGGAGGGGCTGGGGCCAACGTCCTGACTTTC.

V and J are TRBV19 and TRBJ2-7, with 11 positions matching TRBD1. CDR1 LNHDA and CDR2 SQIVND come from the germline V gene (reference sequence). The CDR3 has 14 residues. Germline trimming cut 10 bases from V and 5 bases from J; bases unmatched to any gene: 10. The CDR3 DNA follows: TGTGCCACCCAACCTCCGGGACAGGGGGACGAGCAGTACTTC. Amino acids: CATQPPGQGDEQYF. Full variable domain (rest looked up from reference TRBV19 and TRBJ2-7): DGGITQSPKYLFRKEGQNVTLSCEQNLNHDAMYWYRQDPGQGLRLIYYSQIVNDFQKGDIAEGYSVSREKKESFPLTVTSAQKNPTAFYLCATQPPGQGDEQYFGPGTRLTVT.

CDR3 bases: TGTGCCTGGAGTGTGTGGGCCCGAGAGACCCAGTACTTC. Its translation: CAWSVWARETQYF. This chain links TRBV30 with TRBJ2-5; D is unclear. CDR1 and CDR2 (germline): GTSNPN, SVGIG (reference sequence). Deletions cut 0 bases from V and 4 bases from J, with 9 bases between. CDR3 length: 13 amino acids.

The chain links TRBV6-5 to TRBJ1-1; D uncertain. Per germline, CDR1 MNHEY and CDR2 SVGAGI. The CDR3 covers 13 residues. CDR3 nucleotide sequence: TGTGCGTCTGGACGGCTAATGAACACTGAAGCTTTCTTT. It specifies CASGRLMNTEAFF.

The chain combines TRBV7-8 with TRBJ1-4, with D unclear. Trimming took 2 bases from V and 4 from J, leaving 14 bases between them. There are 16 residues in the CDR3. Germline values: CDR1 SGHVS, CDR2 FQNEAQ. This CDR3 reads CASSLQVRQSNEKLFF. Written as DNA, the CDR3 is TGTGCCAGCAGCTTACAAGTTAGGCAAAGTAATGAAAAACTGTTTTTT.

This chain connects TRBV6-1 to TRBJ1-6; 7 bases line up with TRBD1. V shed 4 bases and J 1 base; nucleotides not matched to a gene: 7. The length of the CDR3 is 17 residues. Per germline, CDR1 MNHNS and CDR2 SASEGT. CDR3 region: CASSGGQWRSYNSPLHF. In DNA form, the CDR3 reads TGTGCCAGCAGTGGGGGACAGTGGAGATCCTATAATTCACCCCTCCACTTT.

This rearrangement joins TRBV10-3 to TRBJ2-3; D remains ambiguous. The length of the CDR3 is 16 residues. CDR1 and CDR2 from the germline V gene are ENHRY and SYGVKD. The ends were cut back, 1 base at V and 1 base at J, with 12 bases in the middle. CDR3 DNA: TGTGCCATCAGTGAGTTTCTGGGTACGGGCACAGATACGCAGTATTTT. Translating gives CAISEFLGTGTDTQYF.

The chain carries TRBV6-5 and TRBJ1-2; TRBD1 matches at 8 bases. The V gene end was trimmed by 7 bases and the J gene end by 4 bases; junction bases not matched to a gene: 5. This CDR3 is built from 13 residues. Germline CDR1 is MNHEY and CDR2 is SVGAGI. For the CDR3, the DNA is TGTGCCAGCACCTTGACAGGGGCCTATGGCTACACCTTC. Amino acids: CASTLTGAYGYTF.

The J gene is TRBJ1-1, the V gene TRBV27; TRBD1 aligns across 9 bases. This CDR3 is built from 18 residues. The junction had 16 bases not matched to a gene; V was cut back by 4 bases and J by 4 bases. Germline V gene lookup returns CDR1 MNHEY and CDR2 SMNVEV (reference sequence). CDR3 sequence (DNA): TGTGCCAGCAGTTCAGGGACAGGGCAAGGGGTATGGGGCACTGAAGCTTTCTTT. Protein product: CASSSGTGQGVWGTEAFF.

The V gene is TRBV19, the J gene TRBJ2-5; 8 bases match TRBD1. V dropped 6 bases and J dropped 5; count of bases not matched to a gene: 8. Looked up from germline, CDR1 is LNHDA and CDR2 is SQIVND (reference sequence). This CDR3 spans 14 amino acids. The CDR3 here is CASSVATGEETQYF. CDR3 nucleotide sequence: TGTGCCAGTAGCGTGGCGACAGGGGAGGAGACCCAGTACTTC.

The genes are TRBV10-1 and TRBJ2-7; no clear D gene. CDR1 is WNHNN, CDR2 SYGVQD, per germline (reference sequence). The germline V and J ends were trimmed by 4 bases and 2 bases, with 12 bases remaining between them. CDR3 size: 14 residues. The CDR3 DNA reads TGCGCCAGCAGTGCTCATGACCGTCCCTACGAGCAGTACTTC. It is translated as CASSAHDRPYEQYF.

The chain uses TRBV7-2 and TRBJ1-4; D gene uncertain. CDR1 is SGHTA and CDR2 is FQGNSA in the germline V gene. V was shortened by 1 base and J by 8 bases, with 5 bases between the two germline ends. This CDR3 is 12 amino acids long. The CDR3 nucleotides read TGTGCCAGCAGCTTAGGAGGCGAAAAACTGTTTTTT. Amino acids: CASSLGGEKLFF.